These T cell receptor beta chains were read from a single sample in a study of T cell responses to AZD1222 COVID-19 vaccine. The assay was immunoSEQ multiplex PCR, and TCRdb's table has in-frame clones only and misses some. The sample consists of 160,000 or so clones, around nine tenths of them appearing once. Material: peripheral blood, obtained on day 0 of AZD1222 vaccination. Source of these receptors: an adult in good health. The CDR3 runs from the conserved cysteine through the conserved F or W. A D gene is named only where the DNA matches it firmly.

d_gene	v_gene	j_gene	CDR3aa	CDR3nt
.	TRBV19	TRBJ2-7	CASSMSGVYEQYF	TGTGCCAGTAGTATGAGTGGCGTCTACGAGCAGTACTTC
TRBD1	TRBV11-2	TRBJ1-2	CASSPRQGWGYGYTF	TGTGCCAGCAGCCCTCGACAGGGATGGGGCTATGGCTACACCTTC
TRBD1	TRBV3-1/TRBV3-2	TRBJ1-1	CASSQLLRRGIEAFF	TGTGCCAGCAGCCAGCTCCTCCGCAGGGGGATTGAAGCTTTCTTT
TRBD2	TRBV5-1	TRBJ2-2	CASSSATSGSSGELFF	TGCGCCAGCAGCTCCGCGACTAGCGGGTCGTCCGGGGAGCTGTTTTTT
.	TRBV9	TRBJ1-2	CASSVDLGDPNYGYTF	TGTGCCAGCAGCGTAGACCTAGGGGATCCCAACTATGGCTACACCTTC
.	TRBV27	TRBJ2-3	CASTRAGISSTDTQYF	TGTGCCAGCACCAGGGCAGGCATCTCAAGCACAGATACGCAGTATTTT
TRBD1	TRBV6-5	TRBJ2-1	CASSPDRASYNEQFF	TGTGCCAGCAGTCCCGACAGGGCCTCCTACAATGAGCAGTTCTTC
.	TRBV21-1	TRBJ2-7	CASSGRQTYEQYF	TGTGCCAGCAGCGGCAGACAGACCTACGAGCAGTACTTC
.	TRBV27	TRBJ1-1	CASSPLTALPTEAFF	TGTGCCAGCAGTCCACTGACAGCCCTACCCACTGAAGCTTTCTTT
.	TRBV28	TRBJ1-1	CASSLQGLEAFF	TGTGCCAGCAGTTTGCAGGGCCTTGAAGCTTTCTTT
.	TRBV9	TRBJ2-7	CASSVGGSLYEQYF	TGTGCCAGCAGCGTAGGCGGGTCACTATACGAGCAGTACTTC
TRBD1	TRBV5-1	TRBJ1-6	CASSLDQGGNSPLHF	TGCGCCAGCAGCTTGGACCAGGGGGGGAATTCACCCCTCCACTTT
.	TRBV3-1/TRBV3-2	TRBJ2-7	CASSQLTETYEQYF	TGTGCCAGCAGCCAGCTGACAGAAACCTACGAGCAGTACTTC
.	TRBV12-3/TRBV12-4	TRBJ1-5	CASSFGFQPQHF	TGTGCCAGCAGTTTTGGGTTTCAGCCCCAGCATTTT
TRBD2	TRBV5-1	TRBJ2-7	CASRASGSKIDEQYF	TGCGCCAGCAGGGCTAGCGGGAGCAAGATTGACGAGCAGTACTTC